This T cell receptor beta chain appears in the sequencing data of a study of blood T cell repertoires in COVID-19. CDR3 length: 14 residues. V dropped 0 bases and J dropped 5 bases, with 10 bases sitting between them. The germline CDR1 and CDR2 sequences are MNHNY and SVGAGI (reference sequence). Produced via immunoSEQ multiplex PCR; TCRdb's table is partial and in-frame only. This table has 200,000 to 250,000 clones, around 83% appearing once. Sequenced sample: peripheral blood. This TCR came from a woman between 50 and 59 years old with COVID-19, enrolled during active disease. The V and J genes are TRBV6-6 and TRBJ1-1; possibly TRBD1 for D (5 bases). CDR3 residues: CASSYSRGRTEAFF. The CDR3 nucleotides read TGTGCCAGCAGTTACTCTAGGGGTCGGACTGAAGCTTTCTTT.